Listed below are T cell receptor beta chains from one sample, sequenced in a study of metastatic and nonmetastatic thyroid tumors. TCRdb re-called the PCR reads via MiXCR. The sample comprises just over 40,000 clones, around 10% of which are singletons, and around a quarter rests with the top ten. Sequenced material: blood. The receptors were sampled from a female donor with papillary thyroid cancer or a benign thyroid nodule (not recorded which). Some clones in this sample may be carry-over from other donors' samples. The CDR3 runs from the conserved cysteine through the conserved F or W. The D gene is left open where the match is weak. The size entry is marked missing in some rows and otherwise reads once, few, many or a size class.

V gene	clone size	D gene	J gene	CDR3 DNA	CDR3 protein
TRBV7-6	many	-	TRBJ2-3	TGTGCCAGCAGCTTAGATCCTCCGGGGACAGATACGCAGTATTTT	CASSLDPPGTDTQYF
TRBV11-2	many	TRBD1	TRBJ1-1	TGTGCCAGCAGCTCTAACAGGGGGCGAACTGAAGCTTTCTTT	CASSSNRGRTEAFF
TRBV5-1	-	TRBD1	TRBJ1-5	TGCGCCAGCAGCTTGTGGGGACAGGGTGGCCCCCAGCATTTT	CASSLWGQGGPQHF
TRBV11-2	-	TRBD2	TRBJ2-1	TGTGCCAGCAGCTTAGGAGCGGGAGGGTCCTTCAATTATCAGTTCTTC	CASSLGAGGSFNYQFF
TRBV4-1	many	-	TRBJ2-2	TGCGCCAGTGCACTAGATAATACCGGGGAGCTGTTTTTT	CASALDNTGELFF
TRBV5-6	many	-	TRBJ2-1	TGTGCCAGCAGCTTCGTTCTGGCCTACAATGAGCAGTTCTTC	CASSFVLAYNEQFF
TRBV11-2	many	-	TRBJ2-5	TGTGCCAGCAGCTTAGGGCAGCACCAAGAGACCCAGTACTTC	CASSLGQHQETQYF
TRBV5-1	many	-	TRBJ2-3	TGCGCCAGCAGCCAAGGGACCAGCACAGATACGCAGTATTTT	CASSQGTSTDTQYF
TRBV7-9	many	-	TRBJ2-3	TGTGCCAGCAGCCCCAATTTGGGGCATACGCAGTATTTT	CASSPNLGHTQYF
TRBV5-1	many	TRBD2	TRBJ2-1	TGCGCCAGCAGCTTGGCGACTAGCGCCGGGAATGAGCAGTTCTTC	CASSLATSAGNEQFF
TRBV6-1	many	-	TRBJ2-3	TGTGCCAGCAGTGAATTGGGGGTAACGCAGTATTTT	CASSELGVTQYF
TRBV12-3/TRBV12-4	many	-	TRBJ1-1	TGTGCCAGCATCCAAAGAGGGACTTTCACTGAAGCTTTCTTT	CASIQRGTFTEAFF
TRBV3-1	many	-	TRBJ2-5	TGTGCCAGCAGCCAAGGACTAAGGTCCCAAGAGACCCAGTACTTC	CASSQGLRSQETQYF
TRBV11-2	many	-	TRBJ1-1	TGTGCCAGCAGCTTACTGAGGGGACACACTGAAGCTTTCTTT	CASSLLRGHTEAFF
TRBV12-3/TRBV12-4	few	-	TRBJ1-4	TGTGCCAGCAGTCACCGTGACGGACTGAATGAAAAACTGTTTTTT	CASSHRDGLNEKLFF
TRBV7-9	many	-	TRBJ2-7	TGTGCCAGCAGCTTATCGGGAGTGAACGAGCGGTACTTC	CASSLSGVNERYF
TRBV5-1	many	-	TRBJ2-7	TGCGCCAGCAGCCCCCTGGGGTACGAGCAGTACTTC	CASSPLGYEQYF
TRBV7-9	many	-	TRBJ2-7	TGTGCCAGCAGCTTAAGGCAGGGTGGGGAGCAGTACTTC	CASSLRQGGEQYF
TRBV11-1	-	TRBD1	TRBJ2-6	TGTGCCAGCAGCTTAGTCCGGACAGGGACCTTAGGGGACAGCGTCCTGACTTTC	CASSLVRTGTLGDSVLTF
TRBV6-1	-	TRBD2	TRBJ2-2	TGTGCCAGCAGTACACGTAGACTAGCGGGGCCCACCGGGGAGCTGTTTTTT	CASSTRRLAGPTGELFF
TRBV18	many	-	TRBJ2-7	TGTGCCAGCTCGCTCCGCGAGGCCGGCTACGAGCAGTACTTC	CASSLREAGYEQYF
TRBV20-1	-	-	TRBJ2-7	TGCAGTGCTGGCAGGGGTGTGTCCCTTTACGAGCAGTACTTC	CSAGRGVSLYEQYF
TRBV5-1	many	-	TRBJ2-1	TGCGCCAGCAGCTTGGAGAACGAGGGGCAGTTCTTC	CASSLENEGQFF
TRBV24-1	-	-	TRBJ2-7	TGTGCCACCAGTGGAAACTACAGTGGATACGAGCAGTACTTC	CATSGNYSGYEQYF
TRBV10-2	many	-	TRBJ1-3	TGCGCCAGCAGCACCGGGACGGAGGGAAACACCATATATTTT	CASSTGTEGNTIYF
TRBV20-1	-	-	TRBJ2-1	TGCATCTTCGGACCGTTAGCGGCGGGTGAGCAGTTCTTC	CIFGPLAAGEQFF
TRBV12-3/TRBV12-4	few	-	TRBJ1-5	TGTGCCAGCAGTGGCACTGTCAATCAGCCCCAGCATTTT	CASSGTVNQPQHF
TRBV12-3/TRBV12-4	few	-	TRBJ2-6	TGTGCCAGCTCATCTGTGGCCAACGTCCTGACTTTC	CASSSVANVLTF
TRBV4-1	many	-	TRBJ2-7	TGCGCCAGCAGCCCGGGAACAGGGAATTATTACGAGCAGTACTTC	CASSPGTGNYYEQYF
TRBV6-1	-	TRBD1	TRBJ1-3	TGTGCCAGCAGTGAAGCGCAGGGGACAGGCGGAAACACCATATATTTT	CASSEAQGTGGNTIYF
TRBV27	many	-	TRBJ1-1	TGTGCCAGCAGTTTATCGGCCCTCGGGGGCACTGAAGCTTTCTTT	CASSLSALGGTEAFF
TRBV12-3/TRBV12-4	many	-	TRBJ1-1	TGTGCCAGCAGTTTTGAGGGAGAAAAAACTGAAGCTTTCTTT	CASSFEGEKTEAFF
TRBV20-1	-	TRBD2	TRBJ2-7	TGCAGTGCTAGAGTGGACGGGAGGTCTGGCTACGAGCAGTACTTT	CSARVDGRSGYEQYF
TRBV9	many	-	TRBJ2-1	TGTGCCAGCAGCGTAGGGTGGCTAGTAATGAGGGATGAGCAGTTCTTC	CASSVGWLVMRDEQFF
TRBV2	many	-	TRBJ1-6	TGTGCCAGCAGTCCCGGGGTTGGATCACCCCTCCACTTT	CASSPGVGSPLHF
TRBV6-2/TRBV6-3	many	TRBD2	TRBJ2-7	TGTGCCAGCAGACCCAGCGGGAGGGCCCACGAGCAGTACTTC	CASRPSGRAHEQYF
TRBV20-1	many	-	TRBJ1-2	TGCAGTGCTAGACACGAAGAAGGCTATGGCTACACCTTC	CSARHEEGYGYTF
TRBV10-2	few	-	TRBJ1-6	TGCGCCAGCAGTGAGTCTGAGGCTAGTTCACAACTCCACTTT	CASSESEASSQLHF
TRBV28	many	TRBD1	TRBJ1-3	TGTGCCAGCAGTACGGAGACAGGGTATGGAAACACCATATATTTT	CASSTETGYGNTIYF
TRBV12-3/TRBV12-4	many	-	TRBJ2-3	TGTGCCAGCAGTGCCTGGGGCCTTGGGGTGGAGACAGATACGCAGTATTTT	CASSAWGLGVETDTQYF
TRBV3-1	-	TRBD2	TRBJ2-7	TGTGCCAGCAGCCAAGATCGTGGACTAGCCTACGAGCAGTACTTC	CASSQDRGLAYEQYF
TRBV7-8	many	-	TRBJ1-1	TGTGCCAGCAGCCTCTGGGGTCTGGGAGCCATGAACACTGAAGCTTTCTTT	CASSLWGLGAMNTEAFF
TRBV10-3	many	-	TRBJ2-1	TGTGCCATCTCCGGTGAGTCCTACAATGAGCAGTTCTTC	CAISGESYNEQFF
TRBV27	many	-	TRBJ1-2	TGTGCCAGCAGTTTATCTGCTCCCAGGGGTTCTGTTTATGGCTACACCTTC	CASSLSAPRGSVYGYTF
TRBV27	many	TRBD1	TRBJ2-4	TGTGCCAGCATGGGACAGGGGAACATTCAGTACTTC	CASMGQGNIQYF
TRBV10-2	many	-	TRBJ2-2	TGCGCCAGCAGGGACGGTGGCACCGGGGAGCTGTTTTTT	CASRDGGTGELFF
TRBV20-1	many	TRBD1	TRBJ2-2	TGCAGTGCCCGGGACAGGGTATCCGGGGAGCTGTTTTTT	CSARDRVSGELFF
TRBV3-1	many	-	TRBJ2-7	TGTGCCAGCAGCCAGGCAGCTACCTACGAGCAGTACTTC	CASSQAATYEQYF
TRBV6-1	-	-	TRBJ1-1	TGTGCCAGTTTGCCGGGGCGCGGGTTGAACACTGAAGCTTTCTTT	CASLPGRGLNTEAFF
TRBV5-8	many	TRBD1	TRBJ1-4	TGTGCCAGCAGCACAGCGGGACAGGGGGTTGCTGGTGAAAAACTGTTTTTT	CASSTAGQGVAGEKLFF
TRBV19	many	-	TRBJ1-2	TGTGCCAGTACTGAGGGTCTAGACTATGGCTACACCTTC	CASTEGLDYGYTF
TRBV5-1	-	-	TRBJ2-3	TGCGCCAGCAGCCCTCGTGCTGCAGGGCGGGTAGATACGCAGTATTTT	CASSPRAAGRVDTQYF
TRBV27	many	TRBD1	TRBJ2-7	TGTGCCAGCAGTTCCCGGACAGGGGGCGGGTCCTACGAGCAGTACTTC	CASSSRTGGGSYEQYF
TRBV19	many	TRBD2	TRBJ2-1	TGTGCCAGTAATACAGGGACTAGCGGGAGGCCTAGGCAGTTCTTC	CASNTGTSGRPRQFF
TRBV11-2	many	-	TRBJ2-5	TGTGCCAGCAGCTTGGTTCCCCCGGAGACCCAGTACTTC	CASSLVPPETQYF
TRBV20-1	many	-	TRBJ1-2	TGCAGCGGTTTCTCGGGGAACTATGGCTACACCTTC	CSGFSGNYGYTF
TRBV6-2/TRBV6-3	many	-	TRBJ2-7	TGTGCCAGCAGGAGAGCCTACGAGCAGTACTTC	CASRRAYEQYF
TRBV27	many	-	TRBJ2-7	TGTGCCAGCAGTCCGTCCAAGGGGATTCAACTGGGCGAGCAGTACTTC	CASSPSKGIQLGEQYF
TRBV20-1	many	-	TRBJ1-6	TGCAGTGCCAATTCGGGGCCTAATTCACCCCTCCACTTT	CSANSGPNSPLHF